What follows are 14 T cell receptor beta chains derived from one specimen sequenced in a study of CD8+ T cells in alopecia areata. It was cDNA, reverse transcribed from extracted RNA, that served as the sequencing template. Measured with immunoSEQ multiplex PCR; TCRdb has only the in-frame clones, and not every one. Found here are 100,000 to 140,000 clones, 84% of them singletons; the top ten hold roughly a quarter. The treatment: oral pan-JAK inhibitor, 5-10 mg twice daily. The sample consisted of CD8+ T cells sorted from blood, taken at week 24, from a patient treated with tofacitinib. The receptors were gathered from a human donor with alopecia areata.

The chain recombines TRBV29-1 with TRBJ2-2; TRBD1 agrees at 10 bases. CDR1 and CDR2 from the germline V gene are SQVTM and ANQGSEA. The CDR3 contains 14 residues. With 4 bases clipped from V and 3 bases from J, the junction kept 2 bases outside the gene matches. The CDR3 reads CSVGQGADTGELFF. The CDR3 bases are TGCAGCGTTGGACAGGGGGCAGACACCGGGGAGCTGTTTTTT.

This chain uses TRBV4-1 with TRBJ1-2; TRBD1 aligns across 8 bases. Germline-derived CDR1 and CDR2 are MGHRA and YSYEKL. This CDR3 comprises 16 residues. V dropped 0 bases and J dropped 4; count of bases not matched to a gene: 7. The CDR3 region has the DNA TGCGCCAGCAGCCAAGAATATGCAGGGGGCGTCTATGGCTACACCTTC. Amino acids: CASSQEYAGGVYGYTF.

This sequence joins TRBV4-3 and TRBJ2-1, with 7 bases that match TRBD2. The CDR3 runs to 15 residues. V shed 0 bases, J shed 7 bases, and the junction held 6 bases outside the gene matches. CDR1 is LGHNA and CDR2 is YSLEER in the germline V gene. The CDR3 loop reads CASSQDGTTGNEQFF. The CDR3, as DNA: TGCGCCAGCAGCCAAGACGGGACTACGGGGAATGAGCAGTTCTTC.

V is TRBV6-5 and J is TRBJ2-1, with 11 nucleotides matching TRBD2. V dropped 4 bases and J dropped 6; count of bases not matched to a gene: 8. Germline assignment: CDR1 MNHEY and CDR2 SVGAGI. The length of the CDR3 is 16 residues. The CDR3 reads CASSSSSGGPLNEQFF. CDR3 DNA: TGTGCCAGCAGTTCCTCTAGCGGGGGGCCCCTCAATGAGCAGTTCTTC.

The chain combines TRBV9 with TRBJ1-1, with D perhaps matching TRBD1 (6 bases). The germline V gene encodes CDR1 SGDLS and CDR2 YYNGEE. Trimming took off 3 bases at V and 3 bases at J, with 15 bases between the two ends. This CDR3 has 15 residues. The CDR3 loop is CASSGSDSMYTEAFF. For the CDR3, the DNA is TGTGCCAGCAGCGGGTCGGACAGTATGTACACTGAAGCTTTCTTT.

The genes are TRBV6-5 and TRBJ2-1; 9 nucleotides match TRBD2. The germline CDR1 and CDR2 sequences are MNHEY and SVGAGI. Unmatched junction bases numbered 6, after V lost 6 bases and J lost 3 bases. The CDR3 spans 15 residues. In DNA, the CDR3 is TGTGCCAGCAGGTCGCGGGGGGGTTTCTACAATGAGCAGTTCTTC. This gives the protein CASRSRGGFYNEQFF.

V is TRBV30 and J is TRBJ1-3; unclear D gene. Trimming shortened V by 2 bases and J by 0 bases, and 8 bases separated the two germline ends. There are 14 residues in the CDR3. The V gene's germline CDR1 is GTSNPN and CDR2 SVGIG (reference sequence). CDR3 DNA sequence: TGTGCCTGGAGTATCGGGATCTCTGGAAACACCATATATTTT. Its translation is CAWSIGISGNTIYF. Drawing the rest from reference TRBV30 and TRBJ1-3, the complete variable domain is SQTIHQWPATLVQPVGSPLSLECTVEGTSNPNLYWYRQAAGRGLQLLFYSVGIGQISSEVPQNLSASRPQDRQFILSSKKLLLSDSGFYLCAWSIGISGNTIYFGEGSWLTVV.

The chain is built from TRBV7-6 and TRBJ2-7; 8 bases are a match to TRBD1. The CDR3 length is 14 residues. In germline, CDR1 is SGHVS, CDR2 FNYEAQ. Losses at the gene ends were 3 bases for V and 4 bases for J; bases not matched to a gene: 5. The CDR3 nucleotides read TGTGCCAGCAGCTTCTATGGACAGGGTTACGAGCAGTACTTC. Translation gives CASSFYGQGYEQYF.

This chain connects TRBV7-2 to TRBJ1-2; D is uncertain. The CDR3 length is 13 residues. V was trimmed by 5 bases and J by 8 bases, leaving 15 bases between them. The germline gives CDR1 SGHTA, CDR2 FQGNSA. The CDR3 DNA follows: TGTGCCAGCAGCCCGGACCTGGTGGAGGGCTACACCTTC. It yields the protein CASSPDLVEGYTF. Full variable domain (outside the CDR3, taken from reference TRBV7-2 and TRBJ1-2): GAGVSQSPSNKVTEKGKDVELRCDPISGHTALYWYRQSLGQGLEFLIYFQGNSAPDKSGLPSDRFSAERTGGSVSTLTIQRTQQEDSAVYLCASSPDLVEGYTFGSGTRLTVV.

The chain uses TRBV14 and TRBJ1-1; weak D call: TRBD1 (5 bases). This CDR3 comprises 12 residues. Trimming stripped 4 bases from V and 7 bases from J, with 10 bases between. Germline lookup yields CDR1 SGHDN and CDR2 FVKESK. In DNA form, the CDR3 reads TGTGCCAGCAGCCGCCAGGGTGTTGAAGCTTTCTTT. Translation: CASSRQGVEAFF.

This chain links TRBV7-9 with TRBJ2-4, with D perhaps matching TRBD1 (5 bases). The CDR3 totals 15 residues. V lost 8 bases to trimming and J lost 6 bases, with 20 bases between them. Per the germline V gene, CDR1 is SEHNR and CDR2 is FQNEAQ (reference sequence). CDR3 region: CASGLGEQALNIQYF. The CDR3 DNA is TGTGCCAGCGGTTTAGGGGAACAGGCCTTAAACATTCAGTACTTC.

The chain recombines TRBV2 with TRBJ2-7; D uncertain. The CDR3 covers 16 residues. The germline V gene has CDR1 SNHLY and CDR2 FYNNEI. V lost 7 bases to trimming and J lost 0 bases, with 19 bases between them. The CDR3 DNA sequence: TGTGCCAGCACCGAACGGGCAACCTCTCACTCCTACGAGCAGTACTTC. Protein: CASTERATSHSYEQYF. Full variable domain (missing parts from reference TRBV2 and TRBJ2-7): EPEVTQTPSHQVTQMGQEVILRCVPISNHLYFYWYRQILGQKVEFLVSFYNNEISEKSEIFDDQFSVERPDGSNFTLKIRSTKLEDSAMYFCASTERATSHSYEQYFGPGTRLTVT.

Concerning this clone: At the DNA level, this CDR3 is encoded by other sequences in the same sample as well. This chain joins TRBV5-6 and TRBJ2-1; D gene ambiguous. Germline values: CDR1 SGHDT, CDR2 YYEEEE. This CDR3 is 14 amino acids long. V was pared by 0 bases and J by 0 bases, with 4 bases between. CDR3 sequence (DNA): TGTGCCAGCAGCTTGGGCAGCTCCTACAATGAGCAGTTCTTC. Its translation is CASSLGSSYNEQFF.

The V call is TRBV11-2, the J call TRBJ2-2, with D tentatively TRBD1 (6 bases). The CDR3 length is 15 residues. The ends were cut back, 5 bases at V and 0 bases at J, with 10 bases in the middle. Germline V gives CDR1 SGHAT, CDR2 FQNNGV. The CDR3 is CASSLRGTNTGELFF. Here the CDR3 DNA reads TGTGCCAGCAGCCTCAGGGGTACGAACACCGGGGAGCTGTTTTTT. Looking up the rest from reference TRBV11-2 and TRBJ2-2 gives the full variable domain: EAGVAQSPRYKIIEKRQSVAFWCNPISGHATLYWYQQILGQGPKLLIQFQNNGVVDDSQLPKDRFSAERLKGVDSTLKIQPAKLEDSAVYLCASSLRGTNTGELFFGEGSRLTVL.